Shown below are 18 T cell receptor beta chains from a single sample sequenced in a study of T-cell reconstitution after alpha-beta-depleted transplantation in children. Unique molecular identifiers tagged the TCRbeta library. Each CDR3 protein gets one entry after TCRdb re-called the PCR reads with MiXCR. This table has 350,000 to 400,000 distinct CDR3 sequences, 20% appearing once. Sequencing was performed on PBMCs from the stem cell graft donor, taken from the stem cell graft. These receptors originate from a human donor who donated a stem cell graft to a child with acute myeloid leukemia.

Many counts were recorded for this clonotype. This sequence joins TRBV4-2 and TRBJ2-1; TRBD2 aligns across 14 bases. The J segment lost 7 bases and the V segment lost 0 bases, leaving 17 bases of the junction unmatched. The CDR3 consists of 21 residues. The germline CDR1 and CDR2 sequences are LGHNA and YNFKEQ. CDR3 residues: CASSQDRPGTSGSALRNEQFF. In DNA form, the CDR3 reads TGTGCCAGCAGCCAAGATAGGCCGGGGACTAGCGGGAGTGCCCTACGGAATGAGCAGTTCTTC.

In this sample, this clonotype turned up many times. DNA for the CDR3: TGTGCCAGCAGCAAAGCCGGGGCCCCCTACGAGCAGTACTTC. This translates into CASSKAGAPYEQYF. The rearrangement links TRBV7-9 to TRBJ2-7; D is tentatively TRBD1 or TRBD2 (5 bases each). The CDR3 runs 14 residues. CDR1 is SEHNR and CDR2 is FQNEAQ in the germline V gene (reference sequence). Trimming cost V 5 bases and J 2 bases, with 13 bases left between them. The whole variable domain, filled in from reference TRBV7-9 and TRBJ2-7, reads DTGVSQNPRHKITKRGQNVTFRCDPISEHNRLYWYRQTLGQGPEFLTYFQNEAQLEKSRLLSDRFSAERPKGSFSTLEIQRTEQGDSAMYLCASSKAGAPYEQYFGPGTRLTVT.

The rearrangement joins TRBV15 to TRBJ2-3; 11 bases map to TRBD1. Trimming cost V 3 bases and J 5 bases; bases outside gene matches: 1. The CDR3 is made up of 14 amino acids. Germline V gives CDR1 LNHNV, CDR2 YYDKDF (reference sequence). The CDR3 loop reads CATSRDRGRDTQYF. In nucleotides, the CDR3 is TGTGCCACCAGCAGGGACAGGGGGCGAGATACGCAGTATTTT.

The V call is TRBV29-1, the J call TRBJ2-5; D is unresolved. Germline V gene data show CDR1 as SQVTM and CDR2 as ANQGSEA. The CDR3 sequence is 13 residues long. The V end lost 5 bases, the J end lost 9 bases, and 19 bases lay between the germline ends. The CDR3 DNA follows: TGCAGCGTTTTCTTATTGACTGGGATGTCCCAGTACTTC. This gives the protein CSVFLLTGMSQYF.

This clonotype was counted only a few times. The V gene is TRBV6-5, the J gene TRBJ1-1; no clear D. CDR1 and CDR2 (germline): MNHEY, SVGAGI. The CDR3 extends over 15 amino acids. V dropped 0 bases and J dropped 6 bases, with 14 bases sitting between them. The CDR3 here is CASSYSRLGSSEAFF. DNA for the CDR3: TGTGCCAGCAGTTACTCGAGGTTAGGTAGTTCTGAAGCTTTCTTT.

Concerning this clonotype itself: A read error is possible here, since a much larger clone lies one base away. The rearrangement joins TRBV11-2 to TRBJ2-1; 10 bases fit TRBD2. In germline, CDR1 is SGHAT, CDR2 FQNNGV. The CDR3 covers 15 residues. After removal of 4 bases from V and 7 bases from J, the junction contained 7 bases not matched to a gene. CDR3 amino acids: CASSSISGRGNEQFF. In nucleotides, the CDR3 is TGTGCCAGCAGCTCCATCAGCGGGAGGGGTAATGAGCAGTTCTTC.

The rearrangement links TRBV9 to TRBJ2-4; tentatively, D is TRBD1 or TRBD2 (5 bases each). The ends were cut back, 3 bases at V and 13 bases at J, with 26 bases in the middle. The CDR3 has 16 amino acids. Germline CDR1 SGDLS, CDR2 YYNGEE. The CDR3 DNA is TGTGCCAGCAGCGCCGATCTTGGGGGAGTGCCTGGGAACCAGTACTTC. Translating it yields CASSADLGGVPGNQYF.

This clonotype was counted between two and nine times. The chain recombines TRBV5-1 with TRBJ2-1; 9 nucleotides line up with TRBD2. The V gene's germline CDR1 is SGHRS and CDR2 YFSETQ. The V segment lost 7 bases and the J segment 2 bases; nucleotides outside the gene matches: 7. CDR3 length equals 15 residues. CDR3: CASASSGGPYNEQFF. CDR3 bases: TGCGCCAGCGCCAGTAGCGGGGGCCCCTACAATGAGCAGTTCTTC.

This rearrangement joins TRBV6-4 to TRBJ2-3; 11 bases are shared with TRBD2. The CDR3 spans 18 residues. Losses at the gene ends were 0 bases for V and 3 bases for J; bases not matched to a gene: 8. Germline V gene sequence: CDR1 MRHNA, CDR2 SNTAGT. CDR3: CASSDSASGRPGTDTQYF. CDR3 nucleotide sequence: TGTGCCAGCAGTGACTCGGCTAGCGGGAGGCCAGGGACAGATACGCAGTATTTT.

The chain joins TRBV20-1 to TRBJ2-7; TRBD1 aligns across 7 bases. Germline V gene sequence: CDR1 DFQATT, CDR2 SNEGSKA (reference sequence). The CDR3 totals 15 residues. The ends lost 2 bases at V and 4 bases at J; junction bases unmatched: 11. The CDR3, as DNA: TGCAGTGCTAGATTCCGGACAGGTAGAGGGTACGAGCAGTACTTC. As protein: CSARFRTGRGYEQYF.

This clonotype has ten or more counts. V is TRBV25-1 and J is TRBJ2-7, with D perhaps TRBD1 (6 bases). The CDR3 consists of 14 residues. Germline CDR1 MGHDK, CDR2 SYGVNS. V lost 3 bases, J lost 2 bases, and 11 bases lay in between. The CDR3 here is CASSDHRATYEQYF. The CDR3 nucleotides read TGTGCCAGCAGTGATCACAGGGCGACCTACGAGCAGTACTTC.

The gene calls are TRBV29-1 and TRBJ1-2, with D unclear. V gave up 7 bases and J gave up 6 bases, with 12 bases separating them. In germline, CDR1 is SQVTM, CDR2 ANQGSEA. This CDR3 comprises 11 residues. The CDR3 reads CSAPAADGYTF. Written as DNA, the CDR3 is TGCAGCGCCCCTGCGGCAGATGGCTACACCTTC.

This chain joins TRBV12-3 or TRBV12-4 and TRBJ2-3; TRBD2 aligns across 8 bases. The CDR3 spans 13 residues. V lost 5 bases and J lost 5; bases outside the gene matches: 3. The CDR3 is CASSHTSGDTQYF. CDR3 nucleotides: TGTGCCAGCAGTCACACTAGCGGAGATACGCAGTATTTT.

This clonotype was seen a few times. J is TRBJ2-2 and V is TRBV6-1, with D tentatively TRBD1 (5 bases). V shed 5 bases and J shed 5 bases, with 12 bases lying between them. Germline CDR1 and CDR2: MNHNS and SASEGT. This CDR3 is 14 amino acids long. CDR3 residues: CASSRSQGTGELFF. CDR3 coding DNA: TGTGCCAGCAGTAGGTCTCAGGGAACCGGGGAGCTGTTTTTT.

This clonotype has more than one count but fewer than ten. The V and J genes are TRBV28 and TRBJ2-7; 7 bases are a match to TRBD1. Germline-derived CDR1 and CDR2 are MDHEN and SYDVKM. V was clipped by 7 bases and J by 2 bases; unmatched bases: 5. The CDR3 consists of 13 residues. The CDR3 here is CASNMGQTYEQYF. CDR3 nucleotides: TGTGCCAGCAACATGGGACAGACCTACGAGCAGTACTTC.

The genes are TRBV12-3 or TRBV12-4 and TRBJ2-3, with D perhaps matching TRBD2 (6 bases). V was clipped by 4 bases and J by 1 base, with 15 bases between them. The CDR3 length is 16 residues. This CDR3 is CASSSLGAGRTDTQYF. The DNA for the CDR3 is TGTGCCAGCAGTTCCCTAGGCGCGGGGCGCACAGATACGCAGTATTTT.

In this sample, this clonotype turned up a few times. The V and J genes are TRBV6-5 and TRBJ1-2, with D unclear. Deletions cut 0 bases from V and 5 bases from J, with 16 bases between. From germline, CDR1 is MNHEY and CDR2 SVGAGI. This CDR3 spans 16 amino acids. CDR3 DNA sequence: TGTGCCAGCAGTTACTCAGGGTTTGGGAGTGCATATGGCTACACCTTC. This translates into CASSYSGFGSAYGYTF.

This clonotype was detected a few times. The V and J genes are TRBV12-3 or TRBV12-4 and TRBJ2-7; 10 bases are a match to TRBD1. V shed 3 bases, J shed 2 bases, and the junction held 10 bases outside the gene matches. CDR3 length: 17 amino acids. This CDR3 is CASSFRKGQGGPYEQYF. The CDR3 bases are TGTGCCAGCAGTTTTAGGAAAGGACAGGGGGGCCCCTACGAGCAGTACTTC.